These T cell receptor beta chains were read from a single sample in a study of shared clonotypes between healthy human individuals. Assay: immunoSEQ multiplex PCR; the TCRdb copy retains only in-frame clones and omits some. Of 850,000 to 1,200,000 clones in the sample, more than 65% were seen once. The sequenced sample consisted of memory CD4+ T cells sorted from blood. The receptors stem from a man aged 18 to 30 in good health. CDR3s include the opening cysteine and the closing phenylalanine or tryptophan. Each record gives: clone size, J gene, V gene, D gene, CDR3 DNA, CDR3 protein. D genes are given only for firm matches. Clone size is given for some rows only: seen once, a few or many times, or a class if the clone is expanded.

many | TRBJ2-7 | TRBV6-5 | TRBD1 | TGTGCCAGCAGCTCCGGGACAGGGGGCTACGAGCAGTACTTC | CASSSGTGGYEQYF
. | TRBJ2-7 | TRBV6-6 | TRBD1 | TGTGCCAGCCAAACCGAGGGGGCATCCTACGAGCAGTACTTC | CASQTEGASYEQYF
. | TRBJ1-3 | TRBV28 | . | TGTGCCAGCAGTTCCGAGGTATCTGGAAACACCATATATTTT | CASSSEVSGNTIYF
. | TRBJ2-5 | TRBV6-6 | . | TGTGCCAGCAGTCTTAAAGAGACCCAGTACTTC | CASSLKETQYF
few | TRBJ1-1 | TRBV6-6 | . | TGTGCCAGCAGTTATGGAGGGGCTTCATCTGAAGCTTTCTTT | CASSYGGASSEAFF
. | TRBJ2-5 | TRBV4-1 | . | TGCGCCAGCAGCCAAGGAACGGGGGCTGGGGAGAAGACCCAGTACTTC | CASSQGTGAGEKTQYF
. | TRBJ2-5 | TRBV11-2 | TRBD2 | TGTGCCAGCAGCTTAGTCGCGGGAGCAGAGACCCAGTACTTC | CASSLVAGAETQYF
few | TRBJ1-6 | TRBV30 | . | TGTGCCTGGAGCAGAATCGAATCCTATAATTCACCCCTCCACTTT | CAWSRIESYNSPLHF
few | TRBJ1-5 | TRBV5-1 | . | TGCGCCAGCAGCAGGGAACCGGGGGGGGATCAGCCCCAGCATTTT | CASSREPGGDQPQHF
once | TRBJ2-7 | TRBV6-1 | . | TGTGCCAGCGTCGGGCGGCTTTACGAGCAGTACTTC | CASVGRLYEQYF
. | TRBJ2-1 | TRBV28 | TRBD2 | TGTGCCAGCAGTGCCGGAGCAGCGGGGGGGCCCCGCTCTGGGCAGTTCTTC | CASSAGAAGGPRSGQFF
. | TRBJ2-4 | TRBV5-8 | TRBD1 | TGTGCCAGCAGCTTCCCGGGACAGGTCCGTTTTGACATTCAGTACTTC | CASSFPGQVRFDIQYF
. | TRBJ1-5 | TRBV18 | . | TGTGCCAGCTCACACTCCGGGGGTATTCAGCCCCAGCATTTT | CASSHSGGIQPQHF
. | TRBJ1-1 | TRBV7-9 | . | TGTGCCACTATAGGACGGGGAACTGAAGCTTTCTTT | CATIGRGTEAFF
. | TRBJ2-2 | TRBV25-1 | TRBD1 | TGTGCCAGCAGGGGGACAGAGAACACCGGGGAGCTGTTTTTT | CASRGTENTGELFF
. | TRBJ2-5 | TRBV25-1 | . | TGTGCCAGCAGACAGTGGGGGACCGGGGAGACCCAGTACTTC | CASRQWGTGETQYF
. | TRBJ1-5 | TRBV30 | TRBD1 | TGTGCCTGGAGCCCCGACAGGGGAAATCAGCCCCAGCATTTT | CAWSPDRGNQPQHF
once | TRBJ1-5 | TRBV19 | . | TGTGCCAGTAGTAAGGTCCAGGACAATCAGCCCCAGCATTTT | CASSKVQDNQPQHF
. | TRBJ2-5 | TRBV2 | . | TGTGCCAGCAGGGGGGACACTCCCTCCGGCCAGTACTTC | CASRGDTPSGQYF
. | TRBJ2-1 | TRBV4-3 | TRBD2 | TGCGCCAGCAGCCGTGGTAGCGGGATCTCTGAGCAGTTCTTC | CASSRGSGISEQFF
. | TRBJ2-1 | TRBV30 | TRBD2 | TGTGCCTGGAGGGGACTAGCGGGAGATCGGGAGCAGTTCTTC | CAWRGLAGDREQFF
. | TRBJ2-3 | TRBV2 | TRBD1 | TGTGCCAGCAGGGGCAGGGGGCCAGATACGCAGTATTTT | CASRGRGPDTQYF
. | TRBJ2-2 | TRBV10-1 | . | TGCGCCAGCAGTAAGGATCGGAACACCGGGGAGCTGTTTTTT | CASSKDRNTGELFF
few | TRBJ1-4 | TRBV5-1 | . | TGCGCCAGCAGCTTGGTACAAAGTGGTGAAAAACTGTTTTTT | CASSLVQSGEKLFF
few | TRBJ2-7 | TRBV27 | . | TGTGCCAGCAGTCCCACCGGCCTCCTAATCTACGAGCAGTACTTC | CASSPTGLLIYEQYF
. | TRBJ1-4 | TRBV7-2 | . | TGTGCCAGCAGCTTAGTCCATGGGCAGGGAAATCTGTTTTTT | CASSLVHGQGNLFF
. | TRBJ2-1 | TRBV10-1 | . | TGCGCCAGCGGTCCGGGGGCAAATGAGCAGTTCTTC | CASGPGANEQFF
. | TRBJ2-6 | TRBV5-1 | . | TGCGCCAGCAGCCCGGGCCTAGGGAGCTCTGGGGCCAACGTCCTGACTTTC | CASSPGLGSSGANVLTF
. | TRBJ2-1 | TRBV5-5 | TRBD2 | TGTGCCAGCAGCCTTAGCGGGGCCATCTCCTACAATGAGCAGTTCTTC | CASSLSGAISYNEQFF
. | TRBJ2-7 | TRBV4-1 | . | TGCGCCAGCAGCCAAGATAGGGGCCGGGAGCAGTACTTT | CASSQDRGREQYF
. | TRBJ2-1 | TRBV5-6 | . | TGTGCCAGCCCAGAGGGGGGGCCCACCTACAATGAGCAGTTCTTC | CASPEGGPTYNEQFF
. | TRBJ1-6 | TRBV10-3 | . | TGTGCCATCAGAGTCGGGACCGAGAATTCACCCCTCCACTTT | CAIRVGTENSPLHF
. | TRBJ1-2 | TRBV10-3 | . | TGTGCCATCGGGGTGGCGTCCCAGGGGAATTGGTACACCTTC | CAIGVASQGNWYTF
. | TRBJ2-1 | TRBV7-2 | . | TGTGCCAGCAGCTACGGACTGAACAATGAGCAGTTCTTC | CASSYGLNNEQFF
. | TRBJ1-5 | TRBV7-9 | . | TGTGCCAGCAGCTTGGGGGGCACCAGCAATCAGCCCCAGCATTTT | CASSLGGTSNQPQHF
many | TRBJ1-6 | TRBV5-1 | TRBD1 | TGCGCCAGCAGGGTCGGACAGGGACTCTCACCCCTCCACTTT | CASRVGQGLSPLHF
few | TRBJ2-4 | TRBV6-1 | TRBD1 | TGTGCCAGCAGCATGACAGGGAAAAACATTCAGTACTTC | CASSMTGKNIQYF
. | TRBJ2-7 | TRBV5-1 | . | TGCGCCAGCAGCTTGGCCGCAGGGAATACCTACGAGCAGTACTTC | CASSLAAGNTYEQYF
. | TRBJ1-4 | TRBV10-1 | . | TGCGCCAGCAGTGCAGGGACGGCCGGGGATGAAAAACTGTTTTTT | CASSAGTAGDEKLFF
. | TRBJ2-1 | TRBV6-6 | TRBD2 | TGTGCCAGCAGTTACTCGAGGACTAGCGGGTACAATGAGCAGTTCTTC | CASSYSRTSGYNEQFF
. | TRBJ1-2 | TRBV2 | . | TGTGCCAGCATGAGCGGGGTTAACTATGGCTACACCTTC | CASMSGVNYGYTF
. | TRBJ2-7 | TRBV28 | . | TGTGCCAGCAGTTCCGGATACGAGCAGTACTTC | CASSSGYEQYF
. | TRBJ2-7 | TRBV4-3 | . | TGCGCCAGCAGCCAAGGGGCTAGCTCCGACGAGCAGTACTTC | CASSQGASSDEQYF
. | TRBJ2-3 | TRBV5-4 | . | TGTGCCAGCAGCCTAGGGGGGACTAGCACAGATACGCAGTATTTT | CASSLGGTSTDTQYF
. | TRBJ1-1 | TRBV18 | . | TGTGCCAGCTCACCTAAGCCCTCCCACGACACTGAAGCTTTCTTT | CASSPKPSHDTEAFF
. | TRBJ2-3 | TRBV9 | TRBD2 | TGTGCCAGCAGCGTAGGCGGGAGGGATTCCGATACGCAGTATTTT | CASSVGGRDSDTQYF
. | TRBJ2-1 | TRBV5-1 | . | TGCGCCAGCAGCTTAGTCTTAGATCTTGGCTATGAGCAGTTCTTC | CASSLVLDLGYEQFF
. | TRBJ1-2 | TRBV6-6 | . | TGTGCCAGCAGTTCCGGACCTAACTATGGCTACACCTTC | CASSSGPNYGYTF
once | TRBJ2-2 | TRBV5-1 | . | TGCGCCAGCAGTTTAACCGGGACAACCGGCACCGGGGAGCTGTTTTTT | CASSLTGTTGTGELFF
. | TRBJ1-1 | TRBV28 | . | TGTGCCAGCAGTTTATTGGGAGCTGAAGCTTTCTTT | CASSLLGAEAFF
. | TRBJ1-1 | TRBV5-1 | . | TGCGCCAGCAGCTCTCCGCCGGGGCAGTTAAGGGGCCAGGGTGAAGCTTTCTTT | CASSSPPGQLRGQGEAFF
. | TRBJ1-1 | TRBV7-9 | . | TGTGCCAGCAGCCCCTCCAGTTACGGTACTGAAGCTTTCTTT | CASSPSSYGTEAFF
. | TRBJ1-3 | TRBV10-3 | . | TGTGCCATCAGTCGACAGGTGGGGGACACCATATATTTT | CAISRQVGDTIYF
. | TRBJ2-2 | TRBV6-5 | . | TGTGCCAGCACCCCCGGCACCGGGGAGCTGTTTTTT | CASTPGTGELFF
. | TRBJ2-2 | TRBV5-6 | TRBD2 | TGTGCCAGCAGCTCTGCGGGGGGCACCGGGGAGCTGTTTTTT | CASSSAGGTGELFF
. | TRBJ2-5 | TRBV28 | . | TGTGCCAGCACCCAGTCCGGGGCCCAGTACTTC | CASTQSGAQYF
. | TRBJ2-7 | TRBV7-2 | TRBD1 | TGTGCCAGCAGACCAATAAGGACAGGGGGGAGCTACGAGCAGTACTTC | CASRPIRTGGSYEQYF
. | TRBJ2-2 | TRBV2 | TRBD1 | TGTGCCAGCAGCCCCTTGACAGGGGGCACCGGGGAGCTGTTTTTT | CASSPLTGGTGELFF
. | TRBJ2-2 | TRBV19 | TRBD2 | TGTGCCAGTAGTCCCCGGGGGGAGCTCAGCGGGGAGCTGTTTTTT | CASSPRGELSGELFF
once | TRBJ1-5 | TRBV19 | . | TGTGCCAGTAGTATTAGGGCAGGGCGACAGCCCCAGCATTTT | CASSIRAGRQPQHF